These 6 T cell receptor beta chains came from one sample sequenced in a study of Ad26.COV2.S vaccination and SARS-CoV-2 variants. Produced via immunoSEQ multiplex PCR; TCRdb's table is partial and in-frame only. The sample yields about 350,000 clones, about nine tenths seen once. Treatment given: around 19 received Ad26.COV2.S at low or high dose, single or two shots; 5 received placebo; per-sample allocation not given. Day 63 after the first injection of vaccine or placebo was the sampling time. Material: peripheral blood, obtained in a trial of Ad26.COV2.S vaccine versus placebo. The receptors come from a person between 18 and 60 years old who received the Ad26.COV2.S COVID-19 vaccine or a placebo.

This clone has a single count. V and J are TRBV3-1 (or the pseudogene TRBV3-2) and TRBJ1-1; 9 bases agree with TRBD1. The germline CDR1 and CDR2 sequences are LGHDT and YNNKEL (reference sequence). The CDR3 loop spans 15 amino acids. V gave up 4 bases and J gave up 0 bases; unmatched junction bases: 3. Here the CDR3 reads CASSPQGALNTEAFF. CDR3 DNA sequence: TGTGCCAGCAGCCCACAGGGGGCCCTGAACACTGAAGCTTTCTTT.

The CDR3 region has the DNA TGTGCCAGCAGCCTGGGACAGGGGGCGCGAATGTTCCCTGAAGCTTTCTTT. Protein sequence: CASSLGQGARMFPEAFF. V usage is TRBV4-2 and J usage is TRBJ1-1; 12 nucleotides line up with TRBD1. Germline V gene lookup returns CDR1 LGHNA and CDR2 YNFKEQ. This CDR3 is 17 amino acids long. V was clipped by 4 bases and J by 6 bases; unmatched bases: 12.

V is TRBV14 and J is TRBJ1-1; D unresolved. CDR3 length: 14 residues. V was cut by 0 bases and J by 7 bases, with 12 bases left in between. Germline loops: CDR1 SGHDN, CDR2 FVKESK. The CDR3, as DNA: TGTGCCAGCAGCCAAGAGGTGGGCAGTGGTGAAGCTTTCTTT. Translation gives CASSQEVGSGEAFF.

The V and J genes are TRBV7-8 and TRBJ1-6; 7 nucleotides agree with TRBD1. The CDR3 sequence is 14 residues long. The germline CDR1 and CDR2 sequences are SGHVS and FQNEAQ. The V and J ends lost 2 bases and 14 bases, in that order; junction bases with no gene match: 9. The CDR3 sequence is CASSLYRGLEALHF. CDR3 coding DNA: TGTGCCAGCAGCTTATACAGGGGATTAGAGGCCCTCCACTTT.

The rearrangement uses TRBV9 and TRBJ1-1; D not certain. From germline, CDR1 is SGDLS and CDR2 YYNGEE. The ends were cut back, 5 bases at V and 9 bases at J, with 14 bases in the middle. The CDR3 is 12 amino acids. The CDR3 coding sequence is TGTGCCAGCAGGCCTCGGGATAGCAAAGCTTTCTTT. It specifies CASRPRDSKAFF.

This clone was found once. The rearrangement links TRBV24-1 to TRBJ2-1; TRBD2 is a possible D gene (6 bases). CDR3 length equals 16 residues. Per germline, CDR1 KGHDR and CDR2 SFDVKD. Trimming removed 4 bases at V and 6 bases at J, with 18 bases between. CDR3 amino acids: CATSDPGLGGANEQFF. For the CDR3, the DNA is TGTGCCACCAGTGACCCCGGACTTGGCGGGGCCAATGAGCAGTTCTTC.